These T cell receptor beta chains were read from a single sample in a study of T cell responses to AZD1222 COVID-19 vaccine. Data came from immunoSEQ multiplex PCR; TCRdb stores just in-frame clones and leaves some out. The data contain 150,000 to 200,000 clones, approximately 94% of them seen just once; the ten biggest clones take up about 1%. The material was peripheral blood, obtained 28 days after the second AZD1222 dose. All receptors derive from an adult who received the AZD1222 COVID-19 vaccine. CDR3s include the opening cysteine and the closing phenylalanine or tryptophan. D genes are given only for firm matches. Where a row states a size, it is once, few, many or the class of an expanded clone; other rows omit it.

clone size | D gene | J gene | V gene | CDR3 length | CDR3 DNA | CDR3 protein
- | - | TRBJ1-2 | TRBV3-1/TRBV3-2 | 14 | TGTGCCAGCAGCTGGGGGTTCCCGAAGTATGGCTACACCTTC | CASSWGFPKYGYTF
once | - | TRBJ1-5 | TRBV19 | 17 | TGTGCCAGTAGTATAAGTAGGGTCGGGAATAGCAATCAGCCCCAGCATTTT | CASSISRVGNSNQPQHF
- | - | TRBJ1-1 | TRBV15 | 13 | TGTGCCACCGGGAGGGGGGGCTTCCCTGAAGCTTTCTTT | CATGRGGFPEAFF
- | TRBD1 | TRBJ1-2 | TRBV4-2 | 14 | TGTGCCAGCAGCCCGGGGACAGAAGACTATGGCTACACCTTC | CASSPGTEDYGYTF
- | - | TRBJ1-1 | TRBV29-1 | 14 | TGCAGCGTCCCCGGGGGAGGGGTCGAAACTGAAGCTTTCTTT | CSVPGGGVETEAFF
- | - | TRBJ1-2 | TRBV18 | 15 | TGTGCCAGCTCACCACCGCGGGCGCGCTCCTATGGCTACACCTTC | CASSPPRARSYGYTF
- | - | TRBJ1-3 | TRBV7-2 | 15 | TGTGCCAGCAGCTTCACAGGGATCTCTGGAAACACCATATATTTT | CASSFTGISGNTIYF
- | TRBD1 | TRBJ1-4 | TRBV5-1 | 13 | TGCGCCAGCGGGACAGGGGAAAATGAAAAACTGTTTTTT | CASGTGENEKLFF
- | TRBD1 | TRBJ2-7 | TRBV4-1 | 14 | TGCGCCAGCAGCCCACAGGGGCACTCCTACGAGCAGTACTTC | CASSPQGHSYEQYF
- | - | TRBJ1-4 | TRBV6-5 | 15 | TGTGCCAGCAGTTTGAGGAGACAGGTTCGGGAAAAACTGTTTTTT | CASSLRRQVREKLFF
- | TRBD2 | TRBJ2-3 | TRBV20-1 | 17 | TGCAGTGCTAGTGACTTTGTTGGGCGGGGGGTCACAGATACGCAGTATTTT | CSASDFVGRGVTDTQYF
- | - | TRBJ1-2 | TRBV12-5 | 11 | TGTGCTAGTGAGAATAACTATGGCTACACCTTC | CASENNYGYTF
once | TRBD2 | TRBJ2-1 | TRBV5-1 | 18 | TGCGCCAGCAGTTCTCCCACTAGCGGGGGGGCAGAGTGGAATGAGCAGTTCTTC | CASSSPTSGGAEWNEQFF
once | - | TRBJ2-1 | TRBV18 | 14 | TGTGCCAGCTCACCGGCAGGGGTCCACAATGAGCAGTTCTTC | CASSPAGVHNEQFF
- | - | TRBJ2-7 | TRBV13 | 13 | TGTGCCAGCAGCTCGGGCCTCTCCTACGAGCAGTACTTC | CASSSGLSYEQYF
- | - | TRBJ1-1 | TRBV18 | 14 | TGTGCCAGCTCATCAGACAGCCCGAACACTGAAGCTTTCTTT | CASSSDSPNTEAFF
- | - | TRBJ1-5 | TRBV15 | 18 | TGTGCCACCAGCAGGTACCATTCCCGTGGGGTTAGCAATCAGCCCCAGCATTTT | CATSRYHSRGVSNQPQHF
few | - | TRBJ2-7 | TRBV7-2 | 14 | TGTGCCAGCAGTTCTACAGGAAATCGCCCCGAGCAGTACTTC | CASSSTGNRPEQYF
- | - | TRBJ1-6 | TRBV6-5 | 15 | TGTGCCAGCAGTTCGAAGGAAACCTATAATTCACCCCTCCACTTT | CASSSKETYNSPLHF
- | - | TRBJ1-1 | TRBV7-9 | 15 | TGTGCCAGCAGCTATCCAGACATTCAGAACACTGAAGCTTTCTTT | CASSYPDIQNTEAFF
once | - | TRBJ2-2 | TRBV2 | 13 | TGTGCCAGCAAACCCTGGGCAGACGGGGAGCTGTTTTTT | CASKPWADGELFF
- | - | TRBJ2-5 | TRBV1 | 20 | TGCACCAGCAGGCGCGACCTGGGACAGGGTTGGAGAACGCGCCAAGAGACCCAGTACTTC | CTSRRDLGQGWRTRQETQYF
- | - | TRBJ1-6 | TRBV6-5 | 12 | TGTGCCAGCATGGGTTGGGATTCACCCCTCCACTTT | CASMGWDSPLHF
- | TRBD1 | TRBJ1-6 | TRBV30 | 18 | TGTGCCTGGAGTCAGTGGGGGACAGGGGGCAGTGAGATTTCACCCCTCCACTTT | CAWSQWGTGGSEISPLHF
- | - | TRBJ1-1 | TRBV24-1 | 11 | TGTGCCACCAGTGATTTTGGGCATGCTTTCTTT | CATSDFGHAFF
- | TRBD1 | TRBJ1-1 | TRBV6-1 | 14 | TGTGCCAGCAGTGAGGGACAGGGGCTAACTGAAGCTTTCTTT | CASSEGQGLTEAFF
- | TRBD1 | TRBJ1-2 | TRBV7-2 | 13 | TGTGCCAGCAGGTCACAGGGGGATCATGGCTACACCTTC | CASRSQGDHGYTF
- | TRBD1 | TRBJ2-1 | TRBV5-1 | 15 | TGCGCCAGCAGTCCGGGACAGACCTCCTACAATGAGCAGTTCTTC | CASSPGQTSYNEQFF
- | - | TRBJ1-5 | TRBV4-3 | 14 | TGCGCCAGCAGCCACTCGACAGCTAATCAGCCCCAGCATTTT | CASSHSTANQPQHF
- | - | TRBJ2-7 | TRBV9 | 15 | TGTGCCAGCAGCGCCATGGTGGGTGCCTCCTACGAGCAGTACTTC | CASSAMVGASYEQYF
- | - | TRBJ1-1 | TRBV19 | 13 | TGTGCCAGTAGTCGGGGATTGAACACTGAAGCTTTCTTT | CASSRGLNTEAFF
- | - | TRBJ1-6 | TRBV7-9 | 13 | TGTGCCTCCCAGGGCGATGGGGATTCACCCCTCCACTTT | CASQGDGDSPLHF
- | - | TRBJ2-7 | TRBV7-8 | 12 | TGTGCCAGCAGCCTGATCGCGCCCGAGCAGTACTTC | CASSLIAPEQYF
- | - | TRBJ2-2 | TRBV6-5 | 13 | TGTGCCAGCAGCACCTCGAACACCGGGGAGCTGTTTTTT | CASSTSNTGELFF
- | - | TRBJ1-1 | TRBV28 | 11 | TGTGCCAGCAGTTCCGGGACAGAAGCTTTCTTT | CASSSGTEAFF
- | - | TRBJ2-7 | TRBV9 | 14 | TGTGCCAGCAGCGCCTACGGACAGAACTACGAGCAGTACTTC | CASSAYGQNYEQYF
- | - | TRBJ2-7 | TRBV7-2 | 14 | TGTGCCAGCAGCCCCCAGGGGGGACCCTACGAGCAGTACTTC | CASSPQGGPYEQYF
- | TRBD1 | TRBJ1-5 | TRBV4-2 | 15 | TGTGCCAGCAGCCAGAGACAGGGGCAAAATCAGCCCCAGCATTTT | CASSQRQGQNQPQHF
- | - | TRBJ2-7 | TRBV7-9 | 12 | TGTGCCAGCAGCTTAGCAGGGCCCGAGCAGTACTTC | CASSLAGPEQYF
- | - | TRBJ2-3 | TRBV7-2 | 12 | TGTGCCAGCAGCCCATATGGAGATACGCAGTATTTT | CASSPYGDTQYF
- | TRBD2 | TRBJ2-7 | TRBV10-3 | 15 | TGTGCCATCAGTGAGCCTAGCGGGAAAGCCTACGAGCAGTACTTC | CAISEPSGKAYEQYF
- | TRBD1 | TRBJ1-1 | TRBV12-5 | 13 | TGTGCTAGTGAGAACCCAGGGGGATCTGAAGCTTTCTTT | CASENPGGSEAFF
- | TRBD1 | TRBJ1-1 | TRBV7-8 | 13 | TGTGCCGGAGGACAGGGCCTGAACACTGAAGCTTTCTTT | CAGGQGLNTEAFF
- | - | TRBJ2-7 | TRBV3-1/TRBV3-2 | 13 | TGTGCCAGCAGCCAAGGATACGCAGGGTTAGGGTGGTTC | CASSQGYAGLGWF
- | TRBD1 | TRBJ1-2 | TRBV9 | 15 | TGTGCCAGCAGCGTAGGGACAGGGGTTGGGAGTGGCTACACCTTC | CASSVGTGVGSGYTF
- | - | TRBJ1-1 | TRBV5-1 | 14 | TGCGCCAGCAGCTTGGACGGAGACAGCTTTGAAGCTTTCTTT | CASSLDGDSFEAFF
- | TRBD1 | TRBJ1-5 | TRBV2 | 14 | TGTGCCAGCACCAGGGACAGGGGAAATCAGCCCCAGCATTTT | CASTRDRGNQPQHF
- | - | TRBJ1-6 | TRBV20-1 | 11 | TGCAGTGCTAGCCTCAATTCACCCCTCCACTTT | CSASLNSPLHF
- | TRBD1 | TRBJ1-4 | TRBV18 | 16 | TGTGCCAGCTCACCGCAGCCGGGACAGGGGAATGAAAAACTGTTTTTT | CASSPQPGQGNEKLFF
- | - | TRBJ1-1 | TRBV5-1 | 13 | TGCGCCAGCAGCTTTGACACCAACACTGAAGCTTTCTTT | CASSFDTNTEAFF
- | - | TRBJ2-5 | TRBV7-8 | 13 | TGTGCCAGCAGCCTACAGGGCCCAGAGACCCAGTACTTC | CASSLQGPETQYF
- | - | TRBJ1-2 | TRBV7-2 | 12 | TGTGCCAGCAGCTTAGCAGGCTATGGCTACACCTTC | CASSLAGYGYTF
- | - | TRBJ2-7 | TRBV7-2 | 13 | TGTGCCAGCAGCGCGACGGCCTCCTACGAGCAGTACTTC | CASSATASYEQYF
- | - | TRBJ1-1 | TRBV10-3 | 14 | TGTGCCATCAGTGGGCGTACAGAGAACACTGAAGCTTTCTTT | CAISGRTENTEAFF
- | - | TRBJ2-1 | TRBV5-6 | 16 | TGTGCCAGCACCCTCGCGGCGAGTGCCTTTAGCAATGAGCAGTTCTTC | CASTLAASAFSNEQFF
- | - | TRBJ2-5 | TRBV4-1 | 15 | TGCGCCAGCAGCCAAGCTGAACTGTCGAGAGAGACCCAGTACTTC | CASSQAELSRETQYF
- | TRBD2 | TRBJ2-1 | TRBV5-4 | 15 | TGTGCCAGCAGCTCCCCGACTAGCGGGGGTGGTGAGCAGTTCTTC | CASSSPTSGGGEQFF
- | - | TRBJ1-4 | TRBV30 | 15 | TGTGCCTGGAGGGGGGAGACAGAGCCTAATGAAAAACTGTTTTTT | CAWRGETEPNEKLFF
- | - | TRBJ1-2 | TRBV10-3 | 12 | TGTGCCATCAGAGGGGGATGGGAGGGCTACACCTTC | CAIRGGWEGYTF
- | - | TRBJ1-6 | TRBV7-8 | 12 | TGTGCCAGCAGCCAACAGGGCTCACCCCTCCACTTT | CASSQQGSPLHF